This passage covers 14 T cell receptor beta chains from one sample sequenced in a study of T-cell memory formation after mild COVID-19. TCRdb reanalysed the 5' RACE reads using MiXCR and keeps one entry per CDR3 protein. The sample holds some 57,000 distinct CDR3 sequences, 12% seen once. Sequencing was carried out using PBMCs or a T cell subset sorted from them (not recorded which). The receptors originated from a man aged 18-30 years who had mild COVID-19 (a few samples of this study predate the infection). Cell type and time point are not known.

The chain has TRBV7-6 and TRBJ2-3; possible D gene TRBD2, 7 bases. The length of the CDR3 is 15 residues. V was clipped by 4 bases and J by 4 bases, with 15 bases between them. Germline V gene sequence: CDR1 SGHVS, CDR2 FNYEAQ. CDR3 loop: CASSWEGHKADTQYF. CDR3 DNA: TGTGCCAGCAGCTGGGAGGGACATAAAGCAGATACGCAGTATTTT.

This clonotype was seen a few times. The chain is built from TRBV7-9 and TRBJ2-5; 9 bases line up with TRBD1. V gave up 3 bases and J gave up 1 base; unmatched junction bases: 3. Germline V gene sequence: CDR1 SEHNR, CDR2 FQNEAQ (reference sequence). The CDR3 is made up of 15 amino acids. This chain's CDR3 is CASSLTGGSQETQYF. The CDR3 coding sequence is TGTGCCAGCAGCTTGACAGGGGGGTCCCAAGAGACCCAGTACTTC.

The V call is TRBV7-9, the J call TRBJ1-3; 9 positions match TRBD1. Germline CDR1 reads SEHNR; CDR2 reads FQNEAQ (reference sequence). The V gene end was trimmed by 5 bases and the J gene end by 8 bases; junction bases not matched to a gene: 4. The CDR3 runs to 13 residues. The CDR3 sequence is CASSRDRVDTIYF. The CDR3, as DNA: TGTGCCAGCAGCCGGGACAGGGTGGACACCATATATTTT.

The rearrangement uses TRBV5-4 and TRBJ2-3; no definite D call. Germline V gene lookup returns CDR1 SGHNT and CDR2 YYREEE (reference sequence). Trimming removed 0 bases from V and 3 bases from J, with 5 bases in between. CDR3 length equals 13 residues. This CDR3 is CASSLGWTDTQYF. The DNA of the CDR3 is TGTGCCAGCAGCTTGGGATGGACAGATACGCAGTATTTT.

This clonotype came up a few times. The rearrangement links TRBV30 to TRBJ1-1; the D gene is possibly TRBD1 (5 bases). The CDR3 loop spans 14 amino acids. Germline assignment: CDR1 GTSNPN and CDR2 SVGIG (reference sequence). V was clipped by 4 bases and J by 7 bases, with 19 bases between them. CDR3 nucleotides: TGTGCCTGGACGGCGGTTGGGGGATGGAGTGAAGCTTTCTTT. It specifies CAWTAVGGWSEAFF.

This clonotype has at least ten counts. The rearrangement uses TRBV12-3 or TRBV12-4 and TRBJ1-2, with a tentative D call TRBD1 (6 bases). The V gene lost 5 bases and the J gene lost 7 bases, with 20 bases spanning the gap. This CDR3 is 15 amino acids long. The CDR3 nucleotides read TGTGCCAGCAGTCTTTCTGTAGGGGGGATTTCTGGCTACACCTTC. This encodes CASSLSVGGISGYTF.

The chain links TRBV2 to TRBJ1-1; possibly TRBD1 for D (5 bases). Germline V lookup: CDR1 SNHLY, CDR2 FYNNEI. The CDR3 is 13 amino acids. Trimming shortened V by 8 bases and J by 0 bases, and 10 bases separated the two germline ends. The CDR3 bases are TGTGCCAGCCCAACAGGCATGAACACTGAAGCTTTCTTT. Protein: CASPTGMNTEAFF.

This clonotype was picked up many times. This rearrangement joins TRBV7-9 to TRBJ1-2; TRBD1 matches at 8 bases. Germline CDR1 is SEHNR and CDR2 is FQNEAQ (reference sequence). The CDR3 is made up of 13 amino acids. V trimming: 5 bases; J trimming: 6 bases; junction bases outside the gene matches: 5. CDR3 amino acids: CASSAGQGDGYTF. In DNA, the CDR3 is TGTGCCAGCAGCGCAGGACAGGGCGATGGCTACACCTTC. Using reference TRBV7-9 and TRBJ1-2 for the parts outside the CDR3, the full variable domain is DTGVSQNPRHKITKRGQNVTFRCDPISEHNRLYWYRQTLGQGPEFLTYFQNEAQLEKSRLLSDRFSAERPKGSFSTLEIQRTEQGDSAMYLCASSAGQGDGYTFGSGTRLTVV.

This chain connects TRBV6-2 or TRBV6-3 to TRBJ1-2; no definite D call. This CDR3 region has 13 residues. V lost 5 bases and J lost 4, with 11 bases in between. Germline CDR1 and CDR2: MNHEY and SVGEGT. The chain's CDR3 is CASSPGPSYGYTF. The CDR3 DNA follows: TGTGCCAGCAGTCCTGGCCCCTCCTATGGCTACACCTTC.

There are a few counts of this clonotype. This sequence joins TRBV20-1 and TRBJ2-3; D possibly corresponds to TRBD2 (6 bases). With 5 bases removed from V and 4 bases from J, the gap between germline ends came to 13 bases. Germline CDR1 reads DFQATT; CDR2 reads SNEGSKA (reference sequence). The CDR3 sequence is 13 residues long. The CDR3, as DNA: TGCAGTGCTCCAGGCGGGGTCTCAGATACGCAGTATTTT. Its translation: CSAPGGVSDTQYF.

In its sample, this clonotype was seen many times. The V and J genes are TRBV4-3 and TRBJ2-3, with D tentatively TRBD2 (6 bases). Per germline, CDR1 LGHNA and CDR2 YSLEER. Trimming pared 6 bases from V and 3 bases from J, leaving 16 bases between. The CDR3 consists of 15 residues. The CDR3 is CASRLGGASTDTQYF. CDR3 bases: TGCGCCAGCAGACTGGGCGGGGCGAGTACAGATACGCAGTATTTT.

In regard to this clonotype: This may arise from a read error, as a much more abundant clone is one base away. J is TRBJ2-1 and V is TRBV6-1, with TRBD1 as a possible D gene (6 bases). Per germline, CDR1 MNHNS and CDR2 SASEGT. The CDR3 sequence is 13 residues long. V lost 6 bases and J lost 9, with 15 bases in between. This CDR3 reads CASRGTQPTEQFF. DNA for the CDR3: TGTGCCAGCAGGGGGACACAACCCACTGAGCAGTTCTTC.

This clonotype was recorded many times. V gene TRBV5-1 combines with J gene TRBJ2-5; no clear D. Trimming pared 6 bases from V and 3 bases from J, leaving 6 bases between. The CDR3 consists of 11 residues. Germline lookup yields CDR1 SGHRS and CDR2 YFSETQ. The CDR3 loop reads CASTSEETQYF. The CDR3, as DNA: TGCGCCAGCACTTCCGAAGAGACCCAGTACTTC.

This clonotype came up a few times. This rearrangement joins TRBV7-8 to TRBJ2-5; D may be TRBD1 (6 bases). The length of the CDR3 is 14 residues. Germline CDR1 SGHVS, CDR2 FQNEAQ. The V end was cut by 5 bases, the J end by 4 bases, with 14 bases between. The CDR3 protein is CASSPGASRETQYF. The CDR3 DNA reads TGTGCCAGCAGCCCAGGGGCGAGTCGAGAGACCCAGTACTTC.